The 7 T cell receptor beta chains given below trace back to one sample, sequenced in a study of blood T cell repertoires in COVID-19. The repertoire was sequenced with immunoSEQ multiplex PCR; TCRdb's copy has only in-frame clones and lacks some. The sample yields around 270,000 clones, roughly 84% seen once. The sequencing input was peripheral blood. These receptors all come from a woman aged 40 to 50 who had recovered from COVID-19.

The chain links TRBV7-7 to TRBJ2-5; possibly TRBD1 for D (5 bases). V was pared by 5 bases and J by 2 bases, with 9 bases between. Germline CDR1 is SSHAT and CDR2 is FNYEAQ (reference sequence). The CDR3 spans 13 residues. CDR3 in amino acids: CASSPDSQETQYF. As DNA, the CDR3 is TGTGCCAGCAGCCCAGACAGTCAAGAGACCCAGTACTTC.

The chain employs TRBV19 and TRBJ2-3, with D possibly being TRBD1 (5 bases). Germline CDR1 reads LNHDA; CDR2 reads SQIVND (reference sequence). The ends were cut back, 6 bases at V and 7 bases at J, with 11 bases in the middle. CDR3 size: 12 residues. The CDR3 reads CASSQPGYTQYF. Here the CDR3 DNA reads TGTGCCAGTAGCCAGCCAGGGTATACGCAGTATTTT.

The genes are TRBV5-1 and TRBJ1-4; D is perhaps TRBD1 (6 bases). Per germline, CDR1 SGHRS and CDR2 YFSETQ. The CDR3 covers 14 residues. V lost 0 bases, J lost 8 bases, and 11 bases lay in between. CDR3 amino acids: CASSLGQEDEKLFF. CDR3 DNA: TGCGCCAGCAGCTTGGGACAGGAGGACGAAAAACTGTTTTTT. Combining the CDR3 with reference TRBV5-1 and TRBJ1-4 gives the whole variable domain KAGVTQTPRYLIKTRGQQVTLSCSPISGHRSVSWYQQTPGQGLQFLFEYFSETQRNKGNFPGRFSGRQFSNSRSEMNVSTLELGDSALYLCASSLGQEDEKLFFGSGTQLSVL.

The chain uses TRBV7-2 and TRBJ1-4; 8 bases align to TRBD1. J was trimmed by 7 bases and V by 3 bases; bases with no gene match: 4. Germline V CDR1 and CDR2: SGHTA, FQGNSA. This CDR3 is built from 14 residues. The CDR3 loop reads CASSFQGAREKLFF. CDR3 sequence (DNA): TGTGCCAGCAGCTTCCAGGGGGCGCGTGAAAAACTGTTTTTT.

The genes are TRBV5-1 and TRBJ1-1; maybe TRBD1 (6 bases). V was pared by 4 bases and J by 5 bases, with 15 bases between. CDR1 SGHRS and CDR2 YFSETQ come from the germline V gene. There are 14 residues in the CDR3. CDR3 protein: CASSLTTGRTEAFF. The CDR3 coding sequence is TGCGCCAGCAGCCTTACAACAGGGAGAACTGAAGCTTTCTTT.

J is TRBJ1-6 and V is TRBV6-2 or TRBV6-3; tentatively, D is TRBD1 (5 bases). The V and J ends lost 2 bases and 9 bases respectively, with 8 bases between them. The CDR3 consists of 13 residues. Per germline, CDR1 MNHEY and CDR2 SVGEGT. The CDR3 protein is CASSYVGVSPLHF. Written as DNA, the CDR3 is TGTGCCAGCAGTTACGTAGGGGTTTCACCCCTCCACTTT.

The V and J genes are TRBV19 and TRBJ2-3; 9 bases line up with TRBD1. The J segment lost 2 bases and the V segment lost 9 bases, leaving 6 bases of the junction unmatched. Germline values: CDR1 LNHDA, CDR2 SQIVND (reference sequence). The length of the CDR3 is 14 residues. CDR3 DNA sequence: TGTGCCAGCAGAACAGGGGGCATCACAGATACGCAGTATTTT. Translation gives CASRTGGITDTQYF.